This T cell receptor beta chain was sequenced in a study of Tregs in tolerant kidney transplant recipients (dated by TCRdb to between 2018 and 2021). Describing the broader study: Other Treg samples came from an approximately 3-day mixed lymphocyte reaction with belatacept, some followed by an approximately 5-day donor restimulation, before sorting recipient CD4+CD25+CD127- cells. Antibodies distinguished recipient from donor cells when sorting primary belatacept mixed lymphocyte reaction cultures. The study applied TCRbeta sequencing to find donor-specific regulatory T cells before combined kidney and bone marrow transplantation and then followed those same cells after transplant. TCRbeta repertoire sequencing was used in 3 healthy controls to compare several methods for expanding Tregs specific for an allogeneic donor.

Healthy control blood came either as purchased buffy coats or from healthy volunteers. Healthy control blood was separated into PBMCs by Ficoll density gradient and cryopreserved, and patient PBMCs were collected both before and after transplant. For TCRbeta CDR3 sequencing, genomic DNA was extracted from sorted cells using the QIAGEN DNeasy Blood and Tissue Kit. High-throughput TCRbeta CDR3 sequencing, which included PCR amplification with bias correction and internal controls, was done commercially through immunoSEQ. Concerning the study's data processing: Unique productive TCRbeta sequences were defined by CDR3 nucleotide sequence where primers matched, otherwise by CDR3 amino acid sequence with Vbeta and Jbeta genes. A sequence was defined as donor-reactive if the sequence was expanded at least 5-fold in CFSE-low cells compared with unstimulated cells and had a frequency of at least 0.01% in CFSE-low cells. Jensen-Shannon divergence, calculated on the top 100 TCRbeta sequences ranked by frequency, was used to quantify repertoire divergence. For samples with multiple sequencing runs, sorting error was corrected in each run separately before the runs were combined. TCRdb retrieved this table from immuneACCESS and kept in-frame rearrangements only. Not all clones are present; in checked studies, unresolved V genes account for under half, and no reason is known for the remainder. V and J calls and clone size are given by that table; D and trimming were obtained from the DNA. Counted in this sample were some 18,000 clones; roughly 65% of them appeared once. The ten largest clones represent around 3.7% of the sample.

Regarding this clone: No antigen is known for it. No clone much larger than this one lies a single base away; base qualities are absent.

The paper's findings and limits, for the study overall: Because the study included only a small number of patients, the results must be confirmed in larger populations and under other immunosuppression protocols. Biological reproducibility was not directly assessed, although technical replication error appeared to be minimal. Expanding Tregs with activated donor B cells appeared to identify the most biologically relevant and donor-specific TCRbeta repertoire.

Material for sequencing was Tregs from blood cultured with allogeneic cells. The receptor's source is a human donor in good health.

The CDR3 amino acid sequence is: CASSSPPGQRFSYEQYF. The nucleotide sequence is TGTGCCAGCAGCTCGCCCCCGGGACAGAGGTTCTCCTACGAGCAGTACTTC. The sequence links TRBV7-9 to TRBJ2-7; TRBD1 fits 7 bases in the junction. V is cut back by 4 bases and J by 0 bases, with 12 bases in the junction unmatched. CDR1 is given as SEHNR and CDR2 as FQNEAQ, both from the germline V gene (reference sequence). The CDR3, from cysteine to phenylalanine, totals 17 residues. Only the CDR3 region is kept as DNA, spanning 51 bases read in frame from base 1.